This TCR beta chain was identified during a study of identical twins. Findings and caveats of the study: Within monozygotic twins, out-of-frame TCR alpha sharing was underestimated by the models. The authors drew conclusions from cross-sectional statistical analysis rather than following the same donors. Twins shared beta out-of-frame sequences in excess, but this excess was weaker.

TCRdb passed the 5' RACE reads through MiXCR, listing each CDR3 protein once. The sample contains around 490,000 distinct CDR3 sequences, 20% to 25% of which appear only once. For this clonotype: The antigen remains unidentified.

The V gene lost 5 bases and the J gene lost 2 bases, with 15 bases spanning the gap. Germline CDR1 is SQVTM and CDR2 is ANQGSEA. CDR3 length: 14 residues. This same sample was also part of a study on yellow fever vaccine responses in identical twins. That publication notes: Twins reportedly mounted vaccine T cell responses that seemed partly convergent, partly personalized.

The sequence was obtained from a woman aged 18-30 years in good health. The sample was CD4+ T cells sorted from blood. The chain has TRBV29-1 and TRBJ1-1; D perhaps matches TRBD1 (5 bases). The DNA of the CDR3 is TGCAGCGTTACCGGGACGGGCATAAACACTGAAGCTTTCTTT. Its translation: CSVTGTGINTEAFF.